These 27 T cell receptor beta chains were all obtained from the same sample, sequenced in a study of Ad26.COV2.S vaccination and SARS-CoV-2 variants. The table came from immunoSEQ multiplex PCR; TCRdb's copy has only in-frame clones and leaves some out. This table has about 680,000 clones, around 92% appearing once. Treatment denoted: roughly 18 received Ad26.COV2.S at low or high dose, single or two shots; roughly five received placebo; per-sample allocation not given. Specimens were obtained on day 63 following the first vaccine or placebo injection. Sequencing was performed on peripheral blood, taken in a trial of Ad26.COV2.S vaccine versus placebo. The receptors shown here come from a person aged 18-60 years who received the Ad26.COV2.S COVID-19 vaccine or a placebo.

V is TRBV19 and J is TRBJ2-3, with 10 bases lining up with TRBD2. The CDR3 covers 15 residues. Germline CDR1 and CDR2: LNHDA and SQIVND (reference sequence). Trimming removed 4 bases from V and 3 bases from J; junction bases left unmatched: 4. The CDR3 DNA reads as TGTGCCAGTAGTAGAGCGGGAGGGCGGACAGATACGCAGTATTTT. Translation: CASSRAGGRTDTQYF.

This chain joins TRBV30 and TRBJ1-3; D unresolved. The CDR3 is 15 residues long. Trimming stripped 0 bases from V and 4 bases from J, with 13 bases between. Germline V gene lookup returns CDR1 GTSNPN and CDR2 SVGIG (reference sequence). CDR3 sequence: CAWSVRSSSGNTIYF. CDR3 nucleotide sequence: TGTGCCTGGAGTGTACGCTCATCGTCGGGAAACACCATATATTTT.

The V gene is TRBV15, the J gene TRBJ2-7, with no clear D. The germline CDR1 and CDR2 sequences are LNHNV and YYDKDF (reference sequence). CDR3 length: 16 residues. Trimming stripped 2 bases from V and 4 bases from J, with 18 bases between. The CDR3 DNA is TGTGCCACCAGCAGAAGCATTTCCGAGACAAATTACGAGCAGTACTTC. This translates into CATSRSISETNYEQYF.

This sequence joins TRBV11-2 and TRBJ2-7; D gene uncertain. Trimming pared 4 bases from V and 2 bases from J, leaving 15 bases between. The CDR3 has 15 amino acids. Germline V gene sequence: CDR1 SGHAT, CDR2 FQNNGV. The CDR3 is CASSSHPGGTYEQYF. The CDR3 coding sequence is TGTGCCAGCAGCTCGCACCCCGGCGGAACCTACGAGCAGTACTTC.

The chain recombines TRBV6-5 with TRBJ1-1; D not resolved. V was shortened by 2 bases and J by 1 base, with 8 bases between the two germline ends. The germline V gene encodes CDR1 MNHEY and CDR2 SVGAGI. The CDR3 sequence is 14 residues long. CDR3 sequence reads: CASSYVVGNTEAFF. CDR3 bases: TGTGCCAGCAGTTACGTGGTAGGGAACACTGAAGCTTTCTTT.

This clone was picked up a small number of times. The chain combines TRBV6-2 or TRBV6-3 with TRBJ2-7; unclear D gene. V was cut by 4 bases and J by 0 bases, with 10 bases left in between. Germline V lookup: CDR1 MNHEY, CDR2 SVGEGT. This CDR3 region has 14 residues. CDR3 amino acids: CASSFTASSYEQYF. The CDR3, as DNA: TGTGCCAGCAGTTTCACAGCGAGCTCCTACGAGCAGTACTTC.

This clone was detected only once. The chain is built from TRBV28 and TRBJ2-2; D may be TRBD2 (6 bases). Trimming took off 1 base at V and 6 bases at J, with 15 bases between the two ends. The germline V gene encodes CDR1 MDHEN and CDR2 SYDVKM. The CDR3 loop spans 16 amino acids. CDR3 DNA: TGTGCCAGCAGTTTATCGGTCGGGGGTGGGTCCGGGGAGCTGTTTTTT. This encodes CASSLSVGGGSGELFF.

The rearrangement joins TRBV18 to TRBJ2-3; 13 nucleotides match TRBD2. Trimming at V came to 3 bases and at J to 0 bases, leaving 3 bases not matched to a gene. The CDR3 sequence is 17 residues long. Germline CDR1 and CDR2: KGHSH and LQKENI. CDR3 sequence (DNA): TGTGCCAGCTCACCGGGACTAGCGGGGTTTAGCACAGATACGCAGTATTTT. Translation gives CASSPGLAGFSTDTQYF.

The V gene is TRBV18, the J gene TRBJ2-1; a weak D match, TRBD1 (5 bases). Trimming removed 3 bases at V and 3 bases at J, with 9 bases between. The CDR3 length is 14 residues. Germline V gene lookup returns CDR1 KGHSH and CDR2 LQKENI. The CDR3 loop is CASSPGRYYNEQFF. CDR3 bases: TGTGCCAGCTCACCGGGGCGGTACTACAATGAGCAGTTCTTC.

The V and J genes are TRBV27 and TRBJ2-1; tentatively, D is TRBD2 (6 bases). The CDR3 covers 16 residues. V lost 4 bases and J 3 bases, leaving 16 bases between the germline ends. Germline-derived CDR1 and CDR2 are MNHEY and SMNVEV (reference sequence). CDR3 in amino acids: CASSSGLGGSYNEQFF. For the CDR3, the DNA is TGTGCCAGCAGTTCCGGGCTTGGAGGGAGCTACAATGAGCAGTTCTTC.

The rearrangement links TRBV19 to TRBJ2-2; D possibly matches TRBD1 or TRBD2 (5 bases each). This CDR3 is built from 15 residues. The germline V and J ends were trimmed by 6 bases and 6 bases, with 17 bases remaining between them. Germline CDR1 and CDR2: LNHDA and SQIVND (reference sequence). CDR3 residues: CASSLGREWAGELFF. The CDR3 nucleotides are TGTGCCAGTAGCCTCGGCAGGGAGTGGGCCGGGGAGCTGTTTTTT.

This sequence joins TRBV27 and TRBJ2-3, with 9 bases fitting TRBD1. After removal of 4 bases from V and 2 bases from J, the junction contained 4 bases not matched to a gene. CDR3 length: 15 amino acids. From germline, CDR1 is MNHEY and CDR2 SMNVEV (reference sequence). The chain's CDR3 is CASSSWTGATDTQYF. DNA for the CDR3: TGTGCCAGCAGTTCCTGGACAGGGGCCACAGATACGCAGTATTTT.

V and J are TRBV6-6 and TRBJ2-3; 7 bases line up with TRBD2. Per the germline V gene, CDR1 is MNHNY and CDR2 is SVGAGI (reference sequence). The CDR3 is made up of 15 amino acids. After removal of 3 bases from V and 1 base from J, the junction contained 4 bases not matched to a gene. CDR3 amino acids: CASSYELAGTDTQYF. CDR3 DNA: TGTGCCAGCAGTTATGAGCTAGCGGGCACAGATACGCAGTATTTT.

In this sample, this clone turned up once. This chain joins TRBV10-3 and TRBJ1-6, with 7 bases aligning to TRBD1. Germline CDR1 ENHRY, CDR2 SYGVKD. V dropped 6 bases and J dropped 8; count of bases not matched to a gene: 4. There are 13 residues in the CDR3. The CDR3 sequence is CAISGTEDSPLHF. The CDR3 DNA reads TGTGCCATCAGCGGGACAGAGGATTCACCCCTCCACTTT.

This rearrangement joins TRBV19 to TRBJ1-4; D gene uncertain. The CDR3 sequence is 16 residues long. V lost 1 base and J lost 0, with 9 bases in between. Per germline, CDR1 LNHDA and CDR2 SQIVND (reference sequence). CDR3 nucleotide sequence: TGTGCCAGTAGTATAGGTATCGCTGCAACTAATGAAAAACTGTTTTTT. It translates to CASSIGIAATNEKLFF.

V is TRBV6-4 and J is TRBJ2-4; D is possibly TRBD1 (6 bases). This CDR3 region has 13 residues. V was pared by 3 bases and J by 7 bases, with 10 bases between. Germline assignment: CDR1 MRHNA and CDR2 SNTAGT. This CDR3 reads CASSEQGGNIQYF. The CDR3 bases are TGTGCCAGCAGTGAACAGGGCGGGAACATTCAGTACTTC.

The V call is TRBV15, the J call TRBJ2-7; 8 positions agree with TRBD1. Germline V gives CDR1 LNHNV, CDR2 YYDKDF (reference sequence). The CDR3 sequence is 14 residues long. J lost 5 bases, V lost 5 bases, and 8 bases had no gene match. The chain's CDR3 is CATSPGGTGDEQYF. The CDR3 DNA is TGTGCCACCAGCCCAGGCGGGACAGGAGACGAGCAGTACTTC.

CDR3 nucleotides: TGTGCCAGTAGTCCTGGGACGGAAAATTCACCCCTCCACTTT. Encoded protein: CASSPGTENSPLHF. V usage is TRBV19 and J usage is TRBJ1-6, with a weak D call TRBD1 (5 bases). Germline V gives CDR1 LNHDA, CDR2 SQIVND (reference sequence). The V and J ends lost 5 bases and 7 bases respectively, with 12 bases between them. CDR3 size: 14 residues.

The CDR3 DNA reads as TGTGCCAGCAGCCAAGCCTTGACAGGGCCAATCTATGGCTACACCTTC. This sequence encodes CASSQALTGPIYGYTF. The rearrangement links TRBV3-1 (or the pseudogene TRBV3-2) to TRBJ1-2, with 7 bases that match TRBD1. Germline V gene lookup returns CDR1 LGHDT and CDR2 YNNKEL (reference sequence). This CDR3 is 16 amino acids long. V lost 1 base and J lost 4; bases outside the gene matches: 9.

This CDR3 reads CASSPPIVETQYF. For the CDR3, the DNA is TGTGCCAGCTCACCACCGATCGTCGAGACCCAGTACTTC. This rearrangement joins TRBV18 to TRBJ2-5; D uncertain. Trimming removed 0 bases at V and 5 bases at J, with 7 bases between. The germline V gene has CDR1 KGHSH and CDR2 LQKENI. The CDR3 spans 13 residues.

The J gene is TRBJ2-7, the V gene TRBV11-2, with a possible D match to TRBD1 (5 bases). Trimming took off 5 bases at V and 0 bases at J, with 11 bases between the two ends. CDR1 and CDR2 from the germline V gene are SGHAT and FQNNGV. The length of the CDR3 is 14 residues. The chain's CDR3 is CASSLQTASYEQYF. The CDR3 region has the DNA TGTGCCAGCAGCCTACAGACAGCCTCCTACGAGCAGTACTTC.

Turning to this clone: At the DNA level, this CDR3 is encoded by other sequences in the same sample as well. V gene TRBV29-1 combines with J gene TRBJ2-1; D not resolved. The CDR3 contains 10 residues. CDR1 is SQVTM, CDR2 ANQGSEA, per germline. Trimming left V 7 bases short and J 7 bases short, with 8 bases between. The CDR3, as DNA: TGCAGCGCCGGTACGAATGAGCAGTTCTTC. As protein: CSAGTNEQFF.

The chain carries TRBV5-8 and TRBJ2-5; D might be TRBD2 (6 bases). The CDR3 runs 12 residues. Germline CDR1 SGHTS, CDR2 YDEGEE. V gave up 2 bases and J gave up 4 bases, with 6 bases separating them. CDR3 amino acids: CASSFGGETQYF. The CDR3, as DNA: TGTGCCAGCAGCTTCGGGGGAGAGACCCAGTACTTC.

V usage is TRBV24-1 and J usage is TRBJ1-5, with D uncertain. The ends were cut back, 5 bases at V and 0 bases at J, with 7 bases in the middle. The CDR3 consists of 14 residues. Germline V gives CDR1 KGHDR, CDR2 SFDVKD. CDR3 sequence: CATSGGYSNQPQHF. The CDR3 region has the DNA TGTGCCACCAGTGGAGGGTATAGCAATCAGCCCCAGCATTTT.

The chain recombines TRBV15 with TRBJ2-5; D tentatively fits TRBD1 or TRBD2 (5 bases each). This CDR3 contains 18 residues. Germline CDR1 LNHNV, CDR2 YYDKDF (reference sequence). Trimming cost V 5 bases and J 5 bases, with 27 bases left between them. The CDR3: CATSPPAGSVRWGETQYF. CDR3 sequence (DNA): TGTGCCACCAGCCCCCCTGCGGGCTCAGTGAGGTGGGGGGAGACCCAGTACTTC.

The chain has TRBV24-1 and TRBJ2-1, with unresolved D. Germline assignment: CDR1 KGHDR and CDR2 SFDVKD. The CDR3 is 13 amino acids. V lost 0 bases and J 12 bases, leaving 11 bases between the germline ends. CDR3 bases: TGTGCCACCAGTGATTTGTCTGCCGGCACGCAGTTCTTC. Amino acids: CATSDLSAGTQFF.

The J gene is TRBJ2-1, the V gene TRBV2, with 10 nucleotides matching TRBD2. The CDR3 is 13 amino acids. CDR1 and CDR2 from the germline V gene are SNHLY and FYNNEI. The V and J ends lost 7 bases and 5 bases, in that order; junction bases with no gene match: 2. The CDR3 DNA follows: TGTGCCAGCAAGCGGGAGGGGCACAATGAGCAGTTCTTC. It translates to CASKREGHNEQFF.